Listed below are T cell receptor beta chains from one sample, sequenced in a study of shared clonotypes between healthy human individuals. Profiled with immunoSEQ multiplex PCR; TCRdb holds only in-frame clones, not every one. The data contain about 2 million clones, 85% to 95% of them singletons. Sequenced sample: naive CD4+ T cells sorted from blood. These receptors all stem from a man aged 18 to 35 in good health. CDR3s include the opening cysteine and the closing phenylalanine or tryptophan. The order of the fields is J gene, D gene, V gene, clone size, CDR3 protein, CDR3 DNA. The D gene is left open where the match is weak. Clone sizes are given selectively: once, few, many, or a class where the clone is expanded.

j_call: TRBJ1-1; d_call: TRBD1; v_call: TRBV10-2; clone_size: -; cdr3_aa: CASRDRVSEAFF; cdr3_nt: TGCGCCAGCAGAGACAGGGTTTCAGAAGCTTTCTTT
j_call: TRBJ2-7; d_call: -; v_call: TRBV6-1; clone_size: -; cdr3_aa: CASSEGLSRYEQYF; cdr3_nt: TGTGCCAGCAGTGAAGGCCTCTCACGGTACGAGCAGTACTTC
j_call: TRBJ2-3; d_call: TRBD2; v_call: TRBV9; clone_size: -; cdr3_aa: CASSLGLAGFTDTQYF; cdr3_nt: TGTGCCAGCAGCCTCGGACTAGCGGGATTCACAGATACGCAGTATTTT
j_call: TRBJ1-1; d_call: TRBD1; v_call: TRBV28; clone_size: -; cdr3_aa: CASSYSDRDTEAFF; cdr3_nt: TGTGCCAGCAGCTACTCTGACAGGGACACTGAAGCTTTCTTT
j_call: TRBJ1-1; d_call: TRBD1; v_call: TRBV18; clone_size: -; cdr3_aa: CASSERQGTVNTEAFF; cdr3_nt: TGTGCCAGCTCGGAAAGACAGGGGACGGTGAACACTGAAGCTTTCTTT
j_call: TRBJ2-2; d_call: TRBD2; v_call: TRBV7-9; clone_size: -; cdr3_aa: CASSPRLAGDTGELFF; cdr3_nt: TGTGCCAGCAGCCCCCGACTAGCGGGAGATACCGGGGAGCTGTTTTTT
j_call: TRBJ2-7; d_call: TRBD1; v_call: TRBV7-8; clone_size: few; cdr3_aa: CASSFQGGAYEQYF; cdr3_nt: TGTGCCAGCAGCTTTCAAGGGGGCGCGTACGAGCAGTACTTC
j_call: TRBJ1-2; d_call: TRBD1; v_call: TRBV6-4; clone_size: -; cdr3_aa: CASSPTGVDYGYTF; cdr3_nt: TGTGCCAGCAGTCCGACAGGGGTCGACTATGGCTACACCTTC
j_call: TRBJ2-7; d_call: -; v_call: TRBV7-9; clone_size: -; cdr3_aa: CASSLAGGPYEQYF; cdr3_nt: TGTGCCAGCAGCTTAGCTGGAGGACCCTACGAGCAGTACTTC
j_call: TRBJ2-5; d_call: -; v_call: TRBV7-8; clone_size: -; cdr3_aa: CASSLGQNYQETQYF; cdr3_nt: TGTGCCAGCAGCTTAGGACAGAATTACCAAGAGACCCAGTACTTC
j_call: TRBJ2-7; d_call: -; v_call: TRBV27; clone_size: -; cdr3_aa: CATSRTRTYEQYF; cdr3_nt: TGTGCCACCTCTCGGACACGGACCTACGAGCAGTACTTC
j_call: TRBJ2-1; d_call: -; v_call: TRBV14; clone_size: -; cdr3_aa: CASSNYNEQFF; cdr3_nt: TGTGCCAGCAGCAATTACAATGAGCAGTTCTTC
j_call: TRBJ1-5; d_call: -; v_call: TRBV6-1; clone_size: -; cdr3_aa: CASSEARSENQPQHF; cdr3_nt: TGTGCCAGCAGTGAAGCCCGCTCAGAAAATCAGCCCCAGCATTTT
j_call: TRBJ2-2; d_call: TRBD2; v_call: TRBV28; clone_size: -; cdr3_aa: CASTGGVNTGELFF; cdr3_nt: TGTGCCAGCACCGGGGGGGTGAACACCGGGGAGCTGTTTTTT
j_call: TRBJ2-1; d_call: TRBD2; v_call: TRBV10-3; clone_size: -; cdr3_aa: CAISESSSGKNGEQFF; cdr3_nt: TGTGCCATCAGTGAGTCGTCTAGCGGGAAGAACGGTGAGCAGTTCTTC
j_call: TRBJ1-1; d_call: TRBD1; v_call: TRBV28; clone_size: -; cdr3_aa: CASSVYRGLTEAFF; cdr3_nt: TGTGCCAGCAGTGTATACAGGGGACTCACTGAAGCTTTCTTT
j_call: TRBJ1-4; d_call: -; v_call: TRBV18; clone_size: -; cdr3_aa: CASSTKLPFEKLFF; cdr3_nt: TGTGCCAGCTCAACGAAACTCCCCTTTGAAAAACTGTTTTTT
j_call: TRBJ2-2; d_call: -; v_call: TRBV2; clone_size: once; cdr3_aa: CASSGVAGGELFF; cdr3_nt: TGTGCCAGCAGTGGGGTAGCAGGCGGGGAGCTGTTTTTT
j_call: TRBJ2-7; d_call: -; v_call: TRBV9; clone_size: -; cdr3_aa: CASSVSPEKPNSYEQYF; cdr3_nt: TGTGCCAGCAGCGTTAGCCCAGAGAAGCCGAACTCCTACGAGCAGTACTTC
j_call: TRBJ2-7; d_call: -; v_call: TRBV9; clone_size: -; cdr3_aa: CASSVAGGFREQYF; cdr3_nt: TGTGCCAGCAGCGTAGCAGGAGGGTTTAGAGAGCAGTACTTC
j_call: TRBJ2-3; d_call: -; v_call: TRBV11-3; clone_size: once; cdr3_aa: CASSSSTDTQYF; cdr3_nt: TGTGCCAGCAGCTCCAGCACAGATACGCAGTATTTT
j_call: TRBJ2-5; d_call: -; v_call: TRBV30; clone_size: -; cdr3_aa: CAWSVRGRNQETQYF; cdr3_nt: TGTGCCTGGAGTGTACGAGGGAGAAACCAAGAGACCCAGTACTTC
j_call: TRBJ2-2; d_call: TRBD1; v_call: TRBV27; clone_size: -; cdr3_aa: CASSSDRKSGELFF; cdr3_nt: TGTGCCAGCAGTTCGGACAGGAAGTCCGGGGAGCTGTTTTTT
j_call: TRBJ2-5; d_call: -; v_call: TRBV18; clone_size: once; cdr3_aa: CASSPPGMGETQYF; cdr3_nt: TGTGCCAGCTCACCGCCAGGGATGGGAGAGACCCAGTACTTC
j_call: TRBJ2-7; d_call: TRBD1; v_call: TRBV6-5; clone_size: -; cdr3_aa: CASSSWTGEAAYEQYF; cdr3_nt: TGTGCCAGCAGTTCCTGGACAGGGGAGGCAGCCTACGAGCAGTACTTC
j_call: TRBJ2-1; d_call: -; v_call: TRBV2; clone_size: -; cdr3_aa: CASSVTSEQFF; cdr3_nt: TGTGCCAGCAGTGTAACCTCTGAGCAGTTCTTC
j_call: TRBJ2-7; d_call: -; v_call: TRBV28; clone_size: -; cdr3_aa: CASRLASYEQYF; cdr3_nt: TGTGCCAGCAGACTAGCCTCCTACGAGCAGTACTTC
j_call: TRBJ1-6; d_call: -; v_call: TRBV19; clone_size: -; cdr3_aa: CASSIQAGNSPLHF; cdr3_nt: TGTGCCAGTAGTATTCAGGCCGGCAATTCACCCCTCCACTTT
j_call: TRBJ1-4; d_call: TRBD1; v_call: TRBV5-1; clone_size: -; cdr3_aa: CASSGTGDVEKLFF; cdr3_nt: TGCGCCAGCAGCGGGACAGGGGACGTAGAAAAACTGTTTTTT
j_call: TRBJ2-7; d_call: -; v_call: TRBV7-2; clone_size: -; cdr3_aa: CASSASDRSREQYF; cdr3_nt: TGTGCCAGCAGCGCGTCCGACAGGTCTCGGGAGCAGTACTTC
j_call: TRBJ1-1; d_call: -; v_call: TRBV6-5; clone_size: -; cdr3_aa: CASSRWNTEAFF; cdr3_nt: TGTGCCAGCAGTAGGTGGAACACTGAAGCTTTCTTT
j_call: TRBJ1-4; d_call: -; v_call: TRBV5-1; clone_size: -; cdr3_aa: CASSPTGTTNEKLFF; cdr3_nt: TGCGCCAGCAGCCCTACAGGGACAACTAATGAAAAACTGTTTTTT
j_call: TRBJ2-1; d_call: TRBD2; v_call: TRBV5-1; clone_size: -; cdr3_aa: CASSLVGTSLNEQFF; cdr3_nt: TGCGCCAGCAGCTTGGTTGGGACTAGCCTCAATGAGCAGTTCTTC
j_call: TRBJ1-6; d_call: -; v_call: TRBV4-3; clone_size: once; cdr3_aa: CASSPGFGNSPLHF; cdr3_nt: TGCGCCAGCAGCCCGGGCTTTGGGAATTCACCCCTCCACTTT
j_call: TRBJ2-3; d_call: -; v_call: TRBV10-3; clone_size: -; cdr3_aa: CAISESPGHSTDTQYF; cdr3_nt: TGTGCCATCAGTGAGTCGCCTGGACACAGCACAGATACGCAGTATTTT
j_call: TRBJ2-3; d_call: -; v_call: TRBV29-1; clone_size: -; cdr3_aa: CSVGGGRGTDTQYF; cdr3_nt: TGCAGCGTTGGTGGGGGCCGAGGCACAGATACGCAGTATTTT
j_call: TRBJ2-1; d_call: TRBD2; v_call: TRBV28; clone_size: -; cdr3_aa: CASKNRGGSYNEQFF; cdr3_nt: TGTGCCAGCAAAAATCGGGGGGGGTCCTACAATGAGCAGTTCTTC
j_call: TRBJ2-7; d_call: -; v_call: TRBV11-2; clone_size: once; cdr3_aa: CASSWVDYYEQYF; cdr3_nt: TGTGCCAGCAGCTGGGTAGATTACTACGAGCAGTACTTC
j_call: TRBJ2-1; d_call: -; v_call: TRBV7-2; clone_size: -; cdr3_aa: CASSLVTLGLVSGEQFF; cdr3_nt: TGTGCCAGCAGCTTAGTCACCTTAGGACTGGTTTCGGGTGAGCAGTTCTTC
j_call: TRBJ2-7; d_call: TRBD1; v_call: TRBV4-1; clone_size: -; cdr3_aa: CASSQAGTTGGSYEQYF; cdr3_nt: TGCGCCAGCAGCCAAGCTGGAACGACAGGGGGTTCCTACGAGCAGTACTTC
j_call: TRBJ2-7; d_call: -; v_call: TRBV2; clone_size: -; cdr3_aa: CARGDTYYEQYF; cdr3_nt: TGTGCCAGGGGGGACACATACTACGAGCAGTACTTC
j_call: TRBJ2-1; d_call: -; v_call: TRBV19; clone_size: -; cdr3_aa: CASSGSSYNEQFF; cdr3_nt: TGTGCCAGTAGCGGGAGCTCCTACAATGAGCAGTTCTTC
j_call: TRBJ2-5; d_call: TRBD1; v_call: TRBV28; clone_size: -; cdr3_aa: CASSHRQGMETQYF; cdr3_nt: TGTGCCAGCAGCCACCGACAGGGAATGGAGACCCAGTACTTC
j_call: TRBJ1-2; d_call: -; v_call: TRBV5-1; clone_size: -; cdr3_aa: CASAPGHAYGYTF; cdr3_nt: TGCGCCAGCGCACCGGGACACGCCTATGGCTACACCTTC
j_call: TRBJ2-1; d_call: -; v_call: TRBV6-6; clone_size: -; cdr3_aa: CASRAPFTSREQFF; cdr3_nt: TGTGCCAGCAGGGCTCCCTTTACTAGCCGTGAGCAGTTCTTC